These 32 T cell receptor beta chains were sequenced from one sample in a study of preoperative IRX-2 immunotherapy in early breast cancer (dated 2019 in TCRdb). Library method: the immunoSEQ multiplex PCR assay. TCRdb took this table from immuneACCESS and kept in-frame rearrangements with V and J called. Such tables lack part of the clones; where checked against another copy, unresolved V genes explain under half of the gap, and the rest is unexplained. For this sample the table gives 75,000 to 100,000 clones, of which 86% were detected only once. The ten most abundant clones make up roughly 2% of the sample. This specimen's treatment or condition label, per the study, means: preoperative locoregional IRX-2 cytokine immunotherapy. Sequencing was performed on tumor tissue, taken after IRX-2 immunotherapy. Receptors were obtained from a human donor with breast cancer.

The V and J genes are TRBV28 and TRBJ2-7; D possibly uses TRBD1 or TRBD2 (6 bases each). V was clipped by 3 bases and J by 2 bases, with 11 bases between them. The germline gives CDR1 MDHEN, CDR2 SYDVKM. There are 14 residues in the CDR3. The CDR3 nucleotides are TGTGCCAGCAGTTTGGGGGGCAAAGCCTACGAGCAGTACTTC. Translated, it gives CASSLGGKAYEQYF.

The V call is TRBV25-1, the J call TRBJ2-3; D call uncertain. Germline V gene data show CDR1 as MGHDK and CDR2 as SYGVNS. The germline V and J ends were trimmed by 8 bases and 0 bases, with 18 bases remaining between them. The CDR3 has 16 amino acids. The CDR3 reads CASENPADASTDTQYF. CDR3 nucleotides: TGTGCCAGCGAGAATCCGGCCGACGCTAGCACAGATACGCAGTATTTT. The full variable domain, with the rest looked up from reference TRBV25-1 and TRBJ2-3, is EADIYQTPRYLVIGTGKKITLECSQTMGHDKMYWYQQDPGMELHLIHYSYGVNSTEKGDLSSESTVSRIRTEHFPLTLESARPSHTSQYLCASENPADASTDTQYFGPGTRLTVL.

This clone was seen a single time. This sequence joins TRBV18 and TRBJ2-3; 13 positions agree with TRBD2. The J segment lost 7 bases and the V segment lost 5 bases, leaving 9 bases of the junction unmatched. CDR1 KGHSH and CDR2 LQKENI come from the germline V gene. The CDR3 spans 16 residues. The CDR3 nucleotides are TGTGCCAGCTCAGGGGGACTAGCGGGGCCCGGGAATACGCAGTATTTT. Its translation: CASSGGLAGPGNTQYF.

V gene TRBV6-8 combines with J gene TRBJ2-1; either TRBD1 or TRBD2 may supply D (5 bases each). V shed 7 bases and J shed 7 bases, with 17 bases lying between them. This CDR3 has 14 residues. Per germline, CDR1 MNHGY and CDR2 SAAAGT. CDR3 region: CASTHSWGSNEQFF. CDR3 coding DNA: TGTGCCAGCACCCATTCATGGGGGTCTAATGAGCAGTTCTTC.

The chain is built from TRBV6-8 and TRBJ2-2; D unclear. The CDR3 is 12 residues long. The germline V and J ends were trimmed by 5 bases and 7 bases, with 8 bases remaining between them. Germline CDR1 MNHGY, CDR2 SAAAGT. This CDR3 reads CASSVLIGELFF. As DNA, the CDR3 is TGTGCCAGCAGTGTCCTGATCGGGGAGCTGTTTTTT.

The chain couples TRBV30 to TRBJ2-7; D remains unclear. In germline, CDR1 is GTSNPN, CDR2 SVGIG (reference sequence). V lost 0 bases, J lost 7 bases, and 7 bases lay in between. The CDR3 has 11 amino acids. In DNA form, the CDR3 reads TGTGCCTGGAGTGTGACGTCGGAGCAGTACTTC. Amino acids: CAWSVTSEQYF.

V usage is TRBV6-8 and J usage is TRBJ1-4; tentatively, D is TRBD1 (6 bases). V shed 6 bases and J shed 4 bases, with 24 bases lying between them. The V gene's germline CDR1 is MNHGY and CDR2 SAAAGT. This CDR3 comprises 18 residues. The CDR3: CASSPMGLGGQSNEKLFF. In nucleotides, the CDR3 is TGTGCCAGCAGCCCGATGGGCTTGGGAGGACAGAGTAATGAAAAACTGTTTTTT.

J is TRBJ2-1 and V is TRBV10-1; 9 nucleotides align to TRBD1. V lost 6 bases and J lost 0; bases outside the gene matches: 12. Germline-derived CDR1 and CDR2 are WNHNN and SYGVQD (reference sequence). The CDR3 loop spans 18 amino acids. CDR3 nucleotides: TGCGCCAGCAGCCCCGTCCCGGGACAGGGAACCTCCTACAATGAGCAGTTCTTC. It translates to CASSPVPGQGTSYNEQFF.

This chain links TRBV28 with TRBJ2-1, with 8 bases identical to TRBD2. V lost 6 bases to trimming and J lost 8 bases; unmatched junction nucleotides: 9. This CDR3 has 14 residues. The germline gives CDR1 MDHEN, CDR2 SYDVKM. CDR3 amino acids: CASRSGRGTDEQFF. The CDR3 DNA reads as TGTGCCAGCAGAAGCGGGAGAGGTACGGATGAGCAGTTCTTC.

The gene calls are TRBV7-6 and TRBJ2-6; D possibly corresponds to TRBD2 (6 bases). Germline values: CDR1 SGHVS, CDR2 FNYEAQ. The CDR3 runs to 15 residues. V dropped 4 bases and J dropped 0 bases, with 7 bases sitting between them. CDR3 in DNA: TGTGCCAGCAGCTCCGGGGGCTCTGGGGCCAACGTCCTGACTTTC. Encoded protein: CASSSGGSGANVLTF.

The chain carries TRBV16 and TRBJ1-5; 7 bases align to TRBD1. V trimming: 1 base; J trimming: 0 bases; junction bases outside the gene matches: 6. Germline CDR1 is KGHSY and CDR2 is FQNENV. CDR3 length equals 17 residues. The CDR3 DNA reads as TGTGCCAGCAGCCAATTTTCTCGACAGGGTAGCAATCAGCCCCAGCATTTT. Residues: CASSQFSRQGSNQPQHF.

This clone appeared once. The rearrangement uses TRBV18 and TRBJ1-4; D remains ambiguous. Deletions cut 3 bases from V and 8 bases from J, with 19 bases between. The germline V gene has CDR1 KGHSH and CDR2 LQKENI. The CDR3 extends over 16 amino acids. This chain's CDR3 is CASSPREGRLGEKLFF. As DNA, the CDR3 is TGTGCCAGCTCACCGAGGGAAGGGAGGTTAGGAGAAAAACTGTTTTTT.

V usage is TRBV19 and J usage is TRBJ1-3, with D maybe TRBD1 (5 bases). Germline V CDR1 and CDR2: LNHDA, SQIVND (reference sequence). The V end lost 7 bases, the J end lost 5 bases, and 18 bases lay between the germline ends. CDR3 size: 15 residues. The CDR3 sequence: CASTPGGTGRNTIYF. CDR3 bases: TGTGCCAGTACCCCGGGGGGGACCGGACGAAACACCATATATTTT. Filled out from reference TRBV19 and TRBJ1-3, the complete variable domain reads DGGITQSPKYLFRKEGQNVTLSCEQNLNHDAMYWYRQDPGQGLRLIYYSQIVNDFQKGDIAEGYSVSREKKESFPLTVTSAQKNPTAFYLCASTPGGTGRNTIYFGEGSWLTVV.

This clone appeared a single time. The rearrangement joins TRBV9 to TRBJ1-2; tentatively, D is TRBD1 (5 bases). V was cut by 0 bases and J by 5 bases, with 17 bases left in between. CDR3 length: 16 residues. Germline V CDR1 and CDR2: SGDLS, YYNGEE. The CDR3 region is CASSVGRGAGPYGYTF. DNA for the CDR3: TGTGCCAGCAGCGTAGGGCGGGGTGCGGGACCTTATGGCTACACCTTC.

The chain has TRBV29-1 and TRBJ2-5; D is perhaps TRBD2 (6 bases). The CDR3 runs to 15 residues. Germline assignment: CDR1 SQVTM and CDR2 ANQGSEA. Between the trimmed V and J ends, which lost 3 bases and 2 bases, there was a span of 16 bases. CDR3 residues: CSVDLGGGQQETQYF. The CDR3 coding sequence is TGCAGCGTTGATCTGGGGGGTGGGCAGCAAGAGACCCAGTACTTC.

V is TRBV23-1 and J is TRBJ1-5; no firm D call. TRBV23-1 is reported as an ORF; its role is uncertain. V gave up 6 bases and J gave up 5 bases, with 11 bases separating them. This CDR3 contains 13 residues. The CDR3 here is CASSLLGDQPQHF. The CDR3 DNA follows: TGCGCCAGCAGCCTTCTTGGGGATCAGCCCCAGCATTTT.

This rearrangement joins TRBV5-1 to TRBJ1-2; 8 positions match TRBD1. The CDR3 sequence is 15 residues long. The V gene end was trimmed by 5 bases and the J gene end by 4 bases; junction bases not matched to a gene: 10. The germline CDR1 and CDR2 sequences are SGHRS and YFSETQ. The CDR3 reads CASRTMQGAGYGYTF. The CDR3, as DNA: TGCGCCAGCAGAACGATGCAGGGGGCGGGCTATGGCTACACCTTC. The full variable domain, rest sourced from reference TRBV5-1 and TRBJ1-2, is KAGVTQTPRYLIKTRGQQVTLSCSPISGHRSVSWYQQTPGQGLQFLFEYFSETQRNKGNFPGRFSGRQFSNSRSEMNVSTLELGDSALYLCASRTMQGAGYGYTFGSGTRLTVV.

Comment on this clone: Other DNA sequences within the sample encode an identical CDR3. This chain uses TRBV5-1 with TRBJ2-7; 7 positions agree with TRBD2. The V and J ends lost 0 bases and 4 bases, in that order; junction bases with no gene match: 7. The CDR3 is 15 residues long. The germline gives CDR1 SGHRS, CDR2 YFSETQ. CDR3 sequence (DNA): TGCGCCAGCAGCTTGGGAGGGACGGGGGGTTACGAGCAGTACTTC. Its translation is CASSLGGTGGYEQYF.

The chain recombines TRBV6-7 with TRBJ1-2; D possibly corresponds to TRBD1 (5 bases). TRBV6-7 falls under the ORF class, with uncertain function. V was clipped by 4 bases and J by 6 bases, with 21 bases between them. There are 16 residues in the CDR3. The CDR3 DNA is TGTGCCAGCAGTTTATCGCGGCTCGGGGGGGAGGATGGCTACACCTTC. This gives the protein CASSLSRLGGEDGYTF.

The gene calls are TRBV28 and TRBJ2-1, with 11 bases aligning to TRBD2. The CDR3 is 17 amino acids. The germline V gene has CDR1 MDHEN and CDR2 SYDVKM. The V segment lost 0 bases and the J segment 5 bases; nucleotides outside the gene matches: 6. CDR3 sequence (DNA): TGTGCCAGCAGTTTATGGGCCGGGACTAGCGGAGACAATGAGCAGTTCTTC. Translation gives CASSLWAGTSGDNEQFF.

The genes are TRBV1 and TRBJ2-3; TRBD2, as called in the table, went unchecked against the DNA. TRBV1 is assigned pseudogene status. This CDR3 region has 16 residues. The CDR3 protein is CASSQDLRGSTDTQYF. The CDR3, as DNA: TGCGCCAGCAGCCAAGATCTCCGCGGCTCCACAGATACGCAGTATTTT.

In DNA, the CDR3 is TGTGCCAGCAGTCTGCCTGGACAGGGGGCTGGGGGCTACACCTTC. Translation gives CASSLPGQGAGGYTF. The chain employs TRBV28 and TRBJ1-2; TRBD1 agrees at 11 bases. Germline CDR1 and CDR2: MDHEN and SYDVKM. The V segment lost 5 bases and the J segment 8 bases; nucleotides outside the gene matches: 10. This CDR3 region has 15 residues.

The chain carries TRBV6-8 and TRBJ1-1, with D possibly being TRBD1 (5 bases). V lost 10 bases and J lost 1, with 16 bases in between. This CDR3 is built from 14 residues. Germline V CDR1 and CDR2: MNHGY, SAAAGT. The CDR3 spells CAISPYRGNTEAFF. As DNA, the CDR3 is TGTGCCATCAGCCCATATAGGGGGAACACTGAAGCTTTCTTT.

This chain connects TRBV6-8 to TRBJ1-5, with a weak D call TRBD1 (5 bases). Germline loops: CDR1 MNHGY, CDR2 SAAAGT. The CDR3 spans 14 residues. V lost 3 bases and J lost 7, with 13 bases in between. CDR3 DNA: TGTGCCAGCAGTTATAGGGACCCCCGGCAGCCCCAGCATTTT. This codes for CASSYRDPRQPQHF.

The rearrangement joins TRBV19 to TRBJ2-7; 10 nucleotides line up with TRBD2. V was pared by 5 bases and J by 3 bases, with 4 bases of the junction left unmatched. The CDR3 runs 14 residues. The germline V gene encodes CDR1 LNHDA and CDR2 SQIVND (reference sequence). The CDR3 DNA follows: TGTGCCAGTAGTTTGGGACTAGCGAACTACGAGCAGTACTTC. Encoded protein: CASSLGLANYEQYF.

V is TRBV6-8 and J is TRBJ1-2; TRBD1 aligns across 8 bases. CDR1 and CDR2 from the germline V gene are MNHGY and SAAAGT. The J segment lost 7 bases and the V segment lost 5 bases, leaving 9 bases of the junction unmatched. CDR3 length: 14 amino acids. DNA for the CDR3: TGTGCCAGCAGTGCCGACAGGGGAGTTGGTGGCTACACCTTC. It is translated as CASSADRGVGGYTF.

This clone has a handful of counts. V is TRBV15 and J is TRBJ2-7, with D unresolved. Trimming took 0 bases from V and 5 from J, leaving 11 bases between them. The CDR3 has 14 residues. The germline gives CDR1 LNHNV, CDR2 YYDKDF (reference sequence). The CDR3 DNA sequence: TGTGCCACCAGCAGAGATCAGTTCGAGGACGAGCAGTACTTC. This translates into CATSRDQFEDEQYF.

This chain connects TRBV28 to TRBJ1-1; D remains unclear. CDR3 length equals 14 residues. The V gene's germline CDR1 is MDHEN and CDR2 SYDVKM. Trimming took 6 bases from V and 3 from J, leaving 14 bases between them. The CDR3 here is CASSPGTGYTEAFF. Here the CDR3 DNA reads TGTGCCAGCAGCCCAGGTACTGGCTACACTGAAGCTTTCTTT.

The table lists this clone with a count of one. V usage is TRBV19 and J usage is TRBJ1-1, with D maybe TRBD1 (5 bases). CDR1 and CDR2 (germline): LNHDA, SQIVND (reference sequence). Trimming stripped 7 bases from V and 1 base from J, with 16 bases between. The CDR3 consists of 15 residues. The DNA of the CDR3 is TGTGCCAGTATGGACTCGCGGGGGGGGAACACTGAAGCTTTCTTT. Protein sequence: CASMDSRGGNTEAFF.

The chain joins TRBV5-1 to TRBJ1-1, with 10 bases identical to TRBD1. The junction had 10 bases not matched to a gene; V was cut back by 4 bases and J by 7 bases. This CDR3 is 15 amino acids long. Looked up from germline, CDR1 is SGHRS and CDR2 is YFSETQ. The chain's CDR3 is CASSAGTGAGSEAFF. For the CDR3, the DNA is TGCGCCAGCAGCGCAGGGACAGGGGCAGGCAGTGAAGCTTTCTTT.

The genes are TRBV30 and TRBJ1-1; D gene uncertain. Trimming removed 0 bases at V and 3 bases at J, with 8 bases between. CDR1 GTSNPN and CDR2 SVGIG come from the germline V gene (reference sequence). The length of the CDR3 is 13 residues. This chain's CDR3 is CAWSVRRDTEAFF. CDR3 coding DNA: TGTGCCTGGAGTGTACGGCGGGACACTGAAGCTTTCTTT.

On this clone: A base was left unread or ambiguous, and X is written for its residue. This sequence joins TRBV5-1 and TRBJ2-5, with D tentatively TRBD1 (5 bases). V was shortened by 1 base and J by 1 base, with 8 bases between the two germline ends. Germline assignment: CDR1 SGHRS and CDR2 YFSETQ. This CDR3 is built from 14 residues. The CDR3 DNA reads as TGCGCCAGCAGCTTGRGAGACAGCCAAGAGACCCAGTACTTC. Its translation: CASSLXDSQETQYF.